This T cell receptor beta chain was captured in a study of blood T cell repertoires in COVID-19. Study information: From T cells, B-cell-depleted T cells, or PBMCs came the material, which was cDNA or gDNA.

The assay was immunoSEQ multiplex PCR, and TCRdb's table has in-frame clones only and misses some. This sample has more than 200,000 clones, with about 80% found just once. This CDR3 has 16 amino acids. Germline V CDR1 and CDR2: KGHSH, LQKENI. Trimming took off 3 bases at V and 0 bases at J, with 9 bases between the two ends. This receptor was obtained from an older man with acute or convalescent COVID-19. The sample was peripheral blood. This chain links TRBV18 with TRBJ1-6; perhaps TRBD1 as D (6 bases). This CDR3 reads CASSPGGSSYNSPLHF. The DNA for the CDR3 is TGTGCCAGCTCACCTGGGGGCAGCTCCTATAATTCACCCCTCCACTTT.